What follows are 15 T cell receptor beta chains derived from one specimen sequenced in a study of post-analysis software for immune sequencing data. The authors incorporated unique molecular identifiers into the TCR beta cDNA libraries. TCRdb re-analysed the PCR reads in MiXCR, keeping a single row per CDR3 protein. The sample includes 160,000 or so distinct CDR3 sequences, about 34% of them seen just once. The sequences come from blood, collected after autologous hematopoietic stem cell transplantation. The source is a girl between 10 and 17 years old with multiple sclerosis.

The chain combines TRBV12-3 or TRBV12-4 with TRBJ2-3; TRBD2 is a possible D gene (5 bases). This CDR3 spans 12 amino acids. Trimming took 6 bases from V and 4 from J, leaving 8 bases between them. Here the CDR3 reads CASRGSADTQYF. CDR3 sequence (DNA): TGTGCCAGCAGAGGGAGTGCAGATACGCAGTATTTT.

The sample holds a few counts of this clonotype. The chain links TRBV12-3 or TRBV12-4 to TRBJ1-2, with D possibly matching TRBD1 (5 bases). The germline V and J ends were trimmed by 5 bases and 4 bases, with 11 bases remaining between them. There are 13 residues in the CDR3. The CDR3 nucleotides read TGTGCCAGCAGTGCCGACAGTGGCTATGGCTACACCTTC. It yields the protein CASSADSGYGYTF.

On this clonotype itself: With a much larger clone just one base away, this may be a read error. V is TRBV29-1 and J is TRBJ1-1; D uncertain. Germline CDR1 SQVTM, CDR2 ANQGSEA. Trimming shortened V by 8 bases and J by 1 base, and 8 bases separated the two germline ends. The CDR3 runs to 11 residues. This CDR3 reads CSISPNTEAFF. The DNA for the CDR3 is TGCAGCATATCCCCGAACACTGAAGCTTTCTTT.

Comments on this clonotype: Germline is not matched at one junction end, which may reflect a read error. The V gene is TRBV2, the J gene TRBJ1-4; 8 positions match TRBD1. This CDR3 is 16 amino acids long. Germline CDR1 and CDR2: SNHLY and FYNNEI. CDR3 amino acids: CARSESGRGHNEKLFF. The DNA of the CDR3 is TGTGCCCGCAGTGAATCAGGCAGGGGGCACAATGAAAAACTGTTTTTT.

The chain employs TRBV18 and TRBJ1-1; 7 nucleotides agree with TRBD1. Germline CDR1 reads KGHSH; CDR2 reads LQKENI. With V trimmed by 6 bases and J by 4 bases, 5 bases remained unmatched. The CDR3 totals 13 residues. CDR3 nucleotides: TGTGCCAGCTCCTCGGCAGGGGGCACTGAAGCTTTCTTT. It encodes CASSSAGGTEAFF.

This clonotype has only a few counts. The gene calls are TRBV7-9 and TRBJ2-1; TRBD2 aligns across 7 bases. Trimming cost V 1 base and J 10 bases; bases outside gene matches: 4. Per the germline V gene, CDR1 is SEHNR and CDR2 is FQNEAQ (reference sequence). The CDR3 sequence is 13 residues long. CDR3 region: CASSLGGGAEQFF. CDR3 in DNA: TGTGCCAGCAGCTTAGGGGGGGGAGCCGAGCAGTTCTTC.

This clonotype was seen at least ten times. This chain links TRBV7-9 with TRBJ2-1; 10 bases are a match to TRBD2. Germline loops: CDR1 SEHNR, CDR2 FQNEAQ (reference sequence). This CDR3 contains 19 residues. V was pared by 2 bases and J by 7 bases, with 17 bases of the junction left unmatched. CDR3 region: CASSLRPKGTSGVRNEQFF. As DNA, the CDR3 is TGTGCCAGCAGCTTACGCCCAAAGGGCACTAGCGGGGTTAGAAATGAGCAGTTCTTC.

The chain carries TRBV20-1 and TRBJ2-3; 7 bases map to TRBD2. CDR3 length: 14 residues. CDR1 and CDR2 (germline): DFQATT, SNEGSKA (reference sequence). Losses at the gene ends were 2 bases for V and 2 bases for J; bases not matched to a gene: 4. This CDR3 reads CSARRLAATDTQYF. CDR3 DNA sequence: TGCAGTGCTAGACGGCTAGCGGCCACAGATACGCAGTATTTT.

This chain links TRBV5-1 with TRBJ2-1; possible D gene TRBD1, 5 bases. The length of the CDR3 is 18 residues. CDR1 and CDR2 (germline): SGHRS, YFSETQ. Trimming pared 0 bases from V and 7 bases from J, leaving 23 bases between. CDR3 sequence: CASSLDGALGARTNEQFF. CDR3 sequence (DNA): TGCGCCAGCAGCTTGGATGGGGCCCTGGGCGCGCGGACGAATGAGCAGTTCTTC.

The chain employs TRBV6-2 or TRBV6-3 and TRBJ2-7; TRBD1 might be the D (5 bases). With 7 bases removed from V and 3 bases from J, the gap between germline ends came to 10 bases. This CDR3 is built from 12 residues. Germline V lookup: CDR1 MNHEY, CDR2 SVGEGT. As DNA, the CDR3 is TGTGCCAGCACCAGGGAAGGCTACGAGCAGTACTTC. Encoded protein: CASTREGYEQYF.

A few counts support this clonotype. The chain is built from TRBV9 and TRBJ1-5; D possibly corresponds to TRBD1 (5 bases). The length of the CDR3 is 14 residues. The germline V and J ends were trimmed by 2 bases and 3 bases, with 9 bases remaining between them. Looked up from germline, CDR1 is SGDLS and CDR2 is YYNGEE. The CDR3: CASSVDGTNQPQHF. The DNA of the CDR3 is TGTGCCAGCAGCGTCGACGGGACCAATCAGCCCCAGCATTTT.

The rearrangement joins TRBV3-1 to TRBJ2-1; TRBD2 agrees at 11 bases. This CDR3 contains 16 residues. The J segment lost 4 bases and the V segment lost 3 bases, leaving 5 bases of the junction unmatched. The germline V gene has CDR1 LGHDT and CDR2 YNNKEL (reference sequence). The CDR3 region is CASSQTTSGIYNEQFF. In nucleotides, the CDR3 is TGTGCCAGCAGCCAGACGACTAGCGGGATTTACAATGAGCAGTTCTTC.

This rearrangement joins TRBV2 to TRBJ2-1; 8 nucleotides agree with TRBD2. Per germline, CDR1 SNHLY and CDR2 FYNNEI. V lost 7 bases, J lost 10 bases, and 6 bases stayed unmatched. This CDR3 contains 12 residues. The CDR3 nucleotides are TGTGCCAGCATAGCGGGAATCAAGGAGCAGTTCTTC. As protein: CASIAGIKEQFF. The whole variable domain, filled in from reference TRBV2 and TRBJ2-1, reads EPEVTQTPSHQVTQMGQEVILRCVPISNHLYFYWYRQILGQKVEFLVSFYNNEISEKSEIFDDQFSVERPDGSNFTLKIRSTKLEDSAMYFCASIAGIKEQFFGPGTRLTVL.

The V and J genes are TRBV6-6 and TRBJ2-5; TRBD1 might be the D (6 bases). The J call is in doubt because the DNA end fits TRBJ2-7 better. Germline CDR1 MNHNY, CDR2 SVGAGI (reference sequence). This CDR3 has 15 amino acids. CDR3 in DNA: TGTGCCAGCAGTCCGGGTGCAGGGGAAGGATACGAGCAGTACTTC. Its protein product is CASSPGAGEGYEQYF.

V is TRBV27 and J is TRBJ2-5; D might be TRBD1 (6 bases). V dropped 2 bases and J dropped 7 bases, with 23 bases sitting between them. The CDR3 runs to 17 residues. Germline V gene lookup returns CDR1 MNHEY and CDR2 SMNVEV (reference sequence). CDR3 loop: CASSLTHQGGFTATQYF. The CDR3 DNA reads TGTGCCAGCAGTTTAACCCACCAAGGGGGATTTACGGCGACCCAGTACTTC.